This TCR beta chain comes out of a study of T cells after yellow fever vaccination. TCRdb used MiXCR to reprocess the 5' RACE reads, holding one entry per CDR3 protein. The top ten clones hold roughly 17% of a sample with a few hundred thousand distinct CDR3 sequences, about 9.5% of them seen once. V shed 0 bases and J shed 1 base, with 13 bases lying between them. CDR3 length: 17 amino acids. Germline-derived CDR1 and CDR2 are SGHAT and FQNNGV. This clonotype originated in a young man who received the YFV17D yellow fever vaccine. This rearrangement joins TRBV11-2 to TRBJ2-1; D perhaps matches TRBD1 (6 bases). The specimen comprised PBMCs, sampled on the day of the first yellow fever vaccination. The CDR3 loop is CASSLEAGRGSYNEQFF. CDR3 DNA: TGTGCCAGCAGCTTAGAGGCCGGCAGGGGTTCCTACAATGAGCAGTTCTTC.